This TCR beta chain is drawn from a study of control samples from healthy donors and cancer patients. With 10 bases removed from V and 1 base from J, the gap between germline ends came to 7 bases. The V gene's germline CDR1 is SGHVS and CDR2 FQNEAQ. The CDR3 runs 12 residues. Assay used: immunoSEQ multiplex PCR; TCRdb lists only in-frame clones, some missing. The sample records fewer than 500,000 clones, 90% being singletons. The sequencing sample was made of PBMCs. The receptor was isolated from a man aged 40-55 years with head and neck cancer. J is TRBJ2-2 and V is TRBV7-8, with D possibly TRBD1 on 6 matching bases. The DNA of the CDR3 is TGTGCCAACAGGGAGAACACCGGGGAGCTGTTTTTT. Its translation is CANRENTGELFF.